This TCR beta chain was sequenced in a study of cytotoxic CD8 clonotypes in ibrutinib-treated CLL. In the study overall: Of a cohort that held about a dozen relapsed/refractory and 15 treatment-naive patients, 17 to 18 were IGHV unmutated. After a median of about 62 months, around 15 patients stayed remitted and some 12 progressed; responses had been partial in around 24 and complete in 2.

J gave up 5 bases and V 4 bases, and 11 bases lay outside the gene matches. Germline V gives CDR1 MNHEY, CDR2 SMNVEV (reference sequence). The CDR3 is made up of 16 amino acids. Sequencing was performed with immunoSEQ multiplex PCR; in TCRdb, only in-frame clones are kept and a portion is missing. The sample lists tens of thousands of clones; roughly 85% were seen once. J is TRBJ1-2 and V is TRBV27; 9 positions match TRBD1. This TCR was recovered from a human donor with chronic lymphocytic leukemia. The sequencing here drew on PBMCs, taken after 24 months of ibrutinib treatment. This chain's CDR3 is CASSSAWYRGRYGYTF. The CDR3 DNA reads TGTGCCAGCAGTTCGGCGTGGTACAGGGGGCGTTATGGCTACACCTTC.